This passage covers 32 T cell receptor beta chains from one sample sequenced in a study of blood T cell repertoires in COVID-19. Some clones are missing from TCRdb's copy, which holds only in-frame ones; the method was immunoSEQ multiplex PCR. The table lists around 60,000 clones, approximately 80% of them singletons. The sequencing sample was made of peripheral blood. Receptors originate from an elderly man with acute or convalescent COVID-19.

In DNA, the CDR3 is TGCGCCAGCAGCTTGGGCCCAGGCTCCACTGACACAGATACGCAGTATTTT. Translated: CASSLGPGSTDTDTQYF. This chain links TRBV5-1 with TRBJ2-3; the D is unclear. V gave up 0 bases and J gave up 2 bases, with 16 bases separating them. The V gene's germline CDR1 is SGHRS and CDR2 YFSETQ. The CDR3 runs to 17 residues.

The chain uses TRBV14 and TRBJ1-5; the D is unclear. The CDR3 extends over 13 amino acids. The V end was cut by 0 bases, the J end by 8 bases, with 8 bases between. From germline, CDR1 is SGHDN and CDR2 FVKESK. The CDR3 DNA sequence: TGTGCCAGCAGCCAAGACCCGGGGAAGCCCCAGCATTTT. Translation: CASSQDPGKPQHF. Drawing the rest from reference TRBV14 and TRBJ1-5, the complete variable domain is EAGVTQFPSHSVIEKGQTVTLRCDPISGHDNLYWYRRVMGKEIKFLLHFVKESKQDESGMPNNRFLAERTGGTYSTLKVQPAELEDSGVYFCASSQDPGKPQHFGDGTRLSIL.

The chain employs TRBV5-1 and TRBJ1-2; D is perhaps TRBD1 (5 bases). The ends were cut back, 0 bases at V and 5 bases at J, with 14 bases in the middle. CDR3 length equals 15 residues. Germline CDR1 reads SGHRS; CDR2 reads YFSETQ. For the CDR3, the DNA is TGCGCCAGCAGCTTGGCCTCAGGGCTGGGGTATGGCTACACCTTC. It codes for CASSLASGLGYGYTF.

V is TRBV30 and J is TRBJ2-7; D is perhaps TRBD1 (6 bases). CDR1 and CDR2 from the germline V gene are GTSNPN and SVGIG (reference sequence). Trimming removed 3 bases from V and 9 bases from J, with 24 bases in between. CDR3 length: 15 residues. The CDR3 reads CAWSPKDSASLGQYF. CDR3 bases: TGTGCCTGGAGCCCTAAGGACAGCGCCTCTTTGGGGCAGTACTTC.

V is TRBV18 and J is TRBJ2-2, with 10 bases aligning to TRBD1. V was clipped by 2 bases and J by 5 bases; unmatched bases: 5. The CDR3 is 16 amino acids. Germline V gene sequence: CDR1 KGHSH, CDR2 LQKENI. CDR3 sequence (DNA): TGTGCCAGCTCACCATCGGGACAGGGGTTGACCGGGGAGCTGTTTTTT. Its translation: CASSPSGQGLTGELFF.

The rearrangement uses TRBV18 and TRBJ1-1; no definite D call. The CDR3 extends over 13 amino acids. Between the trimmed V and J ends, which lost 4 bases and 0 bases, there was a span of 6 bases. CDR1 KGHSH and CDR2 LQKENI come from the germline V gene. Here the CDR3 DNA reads TGTGCCAGCTCACGGCCAGTGAACACTGAAGCTTTCTTT. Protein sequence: CASSRPVNTEAFF.

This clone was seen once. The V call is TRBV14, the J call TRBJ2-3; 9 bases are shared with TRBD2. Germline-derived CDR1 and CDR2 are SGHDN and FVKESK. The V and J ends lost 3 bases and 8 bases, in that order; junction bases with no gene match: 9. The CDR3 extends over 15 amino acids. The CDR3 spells CASSQTSGTQSTQYF. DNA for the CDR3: TGTGCCAGCAGCCAGACTAGCGGAACACAGAGTACGCAGTATTTT.

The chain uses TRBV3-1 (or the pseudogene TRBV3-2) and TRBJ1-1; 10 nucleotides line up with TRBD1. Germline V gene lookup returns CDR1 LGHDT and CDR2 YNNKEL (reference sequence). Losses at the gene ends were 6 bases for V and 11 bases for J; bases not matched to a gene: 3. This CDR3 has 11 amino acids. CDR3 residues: CASSGQGEAFF. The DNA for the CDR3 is TGTGCCAGCAGTGGACAGGGGGAGGCTTTCTTT.

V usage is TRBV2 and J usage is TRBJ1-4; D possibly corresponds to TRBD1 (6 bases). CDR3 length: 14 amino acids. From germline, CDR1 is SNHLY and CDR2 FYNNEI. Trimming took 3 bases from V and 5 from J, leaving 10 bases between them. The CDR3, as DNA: TGTGCCAGCAGTGACACAGGGAAGAATGAAAAACTGTTTTTT. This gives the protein CASSDTGKNEKLFF.

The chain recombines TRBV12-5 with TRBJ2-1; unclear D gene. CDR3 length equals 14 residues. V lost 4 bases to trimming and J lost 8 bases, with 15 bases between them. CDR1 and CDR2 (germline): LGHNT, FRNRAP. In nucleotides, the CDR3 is TGTGCTAGTGGTTCACCTCCCCAAACTGATGAGCAGTTCTTC. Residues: CASGSPPQTDEQFF.

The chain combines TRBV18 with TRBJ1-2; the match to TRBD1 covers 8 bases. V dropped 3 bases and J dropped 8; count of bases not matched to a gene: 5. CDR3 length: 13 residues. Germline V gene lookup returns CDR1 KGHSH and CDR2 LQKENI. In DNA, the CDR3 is TGTGCCAGCTCACCTGAACAGGGGGGCGGCTACACCTTC. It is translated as CASSPEQGGGYTF. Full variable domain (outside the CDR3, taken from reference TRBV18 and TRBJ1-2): NAGVMQNPRHLVRRRGQEARLRCSPMKGHSHVYWYRQLPEEGLKFMVYLQKENIIDESGMPKERFSAEFPKEGPSILRIQQVVRGDSAAYFCASSPEQGGGYTFGSGTRLTVV.

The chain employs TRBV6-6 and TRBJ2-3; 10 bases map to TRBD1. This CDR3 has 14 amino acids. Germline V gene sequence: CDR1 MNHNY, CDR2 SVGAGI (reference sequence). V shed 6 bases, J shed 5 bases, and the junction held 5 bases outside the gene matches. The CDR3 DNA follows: TGTGCCAGCAGAACGGGACAGGGGAAAGATACGCAGTATTTT. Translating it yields CASRTGQGKDTQYF.

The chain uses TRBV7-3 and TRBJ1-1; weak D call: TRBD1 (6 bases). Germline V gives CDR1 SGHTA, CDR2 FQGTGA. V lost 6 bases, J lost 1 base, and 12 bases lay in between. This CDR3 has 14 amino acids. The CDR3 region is CASSPTTGNTEAFF. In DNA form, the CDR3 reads TGTGCCAGCAGTCCGACGACAGGGAACACTGAAGCTTTCTTT.

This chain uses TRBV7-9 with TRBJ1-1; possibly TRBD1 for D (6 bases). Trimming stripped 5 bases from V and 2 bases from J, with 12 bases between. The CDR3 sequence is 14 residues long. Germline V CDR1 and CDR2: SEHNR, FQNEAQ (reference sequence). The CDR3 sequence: CASSLSGQNTEAFF. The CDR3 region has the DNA TGTGCCAGCAGCCTATCGGGACAAAACACTGAAGCTTTCTTT.

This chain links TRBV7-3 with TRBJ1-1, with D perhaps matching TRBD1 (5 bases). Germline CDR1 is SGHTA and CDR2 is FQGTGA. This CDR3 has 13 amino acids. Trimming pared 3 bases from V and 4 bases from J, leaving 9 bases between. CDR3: CASSLTDGTEAFF. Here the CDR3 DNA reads TGTGCCAGCAGCTTGACAGATGGCACTGAAGCTTTCTTT.

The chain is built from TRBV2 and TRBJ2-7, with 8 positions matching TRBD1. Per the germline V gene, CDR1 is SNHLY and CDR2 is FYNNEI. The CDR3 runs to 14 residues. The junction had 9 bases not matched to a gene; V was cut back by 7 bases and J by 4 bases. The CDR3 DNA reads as TGTGCCAGCAATGGACAGGGCGTCGGATACGAGCAGTACTTC. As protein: CASNGQGVGYEQYF.

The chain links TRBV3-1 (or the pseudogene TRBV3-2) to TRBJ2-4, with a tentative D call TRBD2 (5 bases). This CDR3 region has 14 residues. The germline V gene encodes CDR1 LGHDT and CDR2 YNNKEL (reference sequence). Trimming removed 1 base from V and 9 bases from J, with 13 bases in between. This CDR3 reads CASSQGVVAGIQYF. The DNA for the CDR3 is TGTGCCAGCAGCCAAGGGGTTGTGGCGGGCATTCAGTACTTC.

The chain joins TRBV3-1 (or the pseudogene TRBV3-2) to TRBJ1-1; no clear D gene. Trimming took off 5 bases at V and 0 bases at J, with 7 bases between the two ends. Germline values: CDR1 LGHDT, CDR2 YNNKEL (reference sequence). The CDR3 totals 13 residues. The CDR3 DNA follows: TGTGCCAGCAGCGAGCTGGTGAACACTGAAGCTTTCTTT. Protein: CASSELVNTEAFF.

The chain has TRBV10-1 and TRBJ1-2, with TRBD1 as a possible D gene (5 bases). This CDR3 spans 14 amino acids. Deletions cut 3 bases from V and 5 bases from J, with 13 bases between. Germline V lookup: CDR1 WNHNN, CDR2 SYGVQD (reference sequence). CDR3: CASSDGLSGYGYTF. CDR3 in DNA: TGCGCCAGCAGTGACGGGTTGTCAGGGTATGGCTACACCTTC.

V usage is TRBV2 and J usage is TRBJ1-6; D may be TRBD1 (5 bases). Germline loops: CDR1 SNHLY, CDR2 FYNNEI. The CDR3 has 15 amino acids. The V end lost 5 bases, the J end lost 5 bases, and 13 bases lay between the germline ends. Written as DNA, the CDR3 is TGTGCCAGCAGTATTAGGTCCAGGGATAATTCACCCCTCCACTTT. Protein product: CASSIRSRDNSPLHF. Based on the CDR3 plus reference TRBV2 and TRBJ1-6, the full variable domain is EPEVTQTPSHQVTQMGQEVILRCVPISNHLYFYWYRQILGQKVEFLVSFYNNEISEKSEIFDDQFSVERPDGSNFTLKIRSTKLEDSAMYFCASSIRSRDNSPLHFGNGTRLTVT.

The CDR3 loop is CASSLDWTGRHTDTQYF. Here the CDR3 DNA reads TGTGCCAGCAGCTTAGATTGGACAGGAAGGCACACAGATACGCAGTATTTT. The chain carries TRBV7-6 and TRBJ2-3, with TRBD1 matching over 7 bases. The V gene end was trimmed by 1 base and the J gene end by 2 bases; junction bases not matched to a gene: 9. Germline V gene sequence: CDR1 SGHVS, CDR2 FNYEAQ. The CDR3 has 17 residues.

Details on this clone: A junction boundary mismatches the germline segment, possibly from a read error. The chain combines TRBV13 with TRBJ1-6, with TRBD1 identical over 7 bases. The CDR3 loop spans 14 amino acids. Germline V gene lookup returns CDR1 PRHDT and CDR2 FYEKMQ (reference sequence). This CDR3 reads CASSTRGKNSPFHF. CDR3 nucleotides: TGTGCCAGCAGCACCAGGGGGAAGAATTCACCCTTCCACTTT.

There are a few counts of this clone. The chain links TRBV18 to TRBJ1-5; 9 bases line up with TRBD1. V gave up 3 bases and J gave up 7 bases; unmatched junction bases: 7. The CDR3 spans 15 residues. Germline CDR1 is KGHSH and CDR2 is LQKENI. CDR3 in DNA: TGTGCCAGCTCACCGGGACAGGGTGATCGACAGCCCCAGCATTTT. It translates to CASSPGQGDRQPQHF.

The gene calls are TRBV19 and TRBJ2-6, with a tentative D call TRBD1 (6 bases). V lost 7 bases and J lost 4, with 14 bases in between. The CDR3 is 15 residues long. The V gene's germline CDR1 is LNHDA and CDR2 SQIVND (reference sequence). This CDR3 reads CASNPTGTGANVLTF. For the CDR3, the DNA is TGTGCCAGTAATCCCACAGGGACCGGGGCCAACGTCCTGACTTTC.

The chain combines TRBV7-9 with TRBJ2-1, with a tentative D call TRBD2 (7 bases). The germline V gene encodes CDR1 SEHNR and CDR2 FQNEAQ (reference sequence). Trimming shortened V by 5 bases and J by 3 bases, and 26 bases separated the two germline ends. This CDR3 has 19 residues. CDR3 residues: CASSKGGGNRETVYNEQFF. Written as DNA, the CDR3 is TGTGCCAGCAGCAAAGGGGGGGGTAACAGGGAAACTGTCTACAATGAGCAGTTCTTC.

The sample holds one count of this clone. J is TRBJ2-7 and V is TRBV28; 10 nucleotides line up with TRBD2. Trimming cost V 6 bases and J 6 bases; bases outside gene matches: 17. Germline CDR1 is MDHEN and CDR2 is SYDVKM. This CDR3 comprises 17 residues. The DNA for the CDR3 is TGTGCCAGCAGCCTATACAGCGGGGGGGTAGTCAAGTTCGAGCAGTACTTC. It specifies CASSLYSGGVVKFEQYF.

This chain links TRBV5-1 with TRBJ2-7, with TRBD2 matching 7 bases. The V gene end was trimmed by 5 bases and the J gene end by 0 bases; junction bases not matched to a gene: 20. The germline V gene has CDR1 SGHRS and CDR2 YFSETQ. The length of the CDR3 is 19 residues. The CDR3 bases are TGCGCCAGCAGTCCTCAGCGTGGCCTCAGCGGGGCCTACTCCTACGAGCAGTACTTC. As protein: CASSPQRGLSGAYSYEQYF. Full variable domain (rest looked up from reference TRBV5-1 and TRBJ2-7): KAGVTQTPRYLIKTRGQQVTLSCSPISGHRSVSWYQQTPGQGLQFLFEYFSETQRNKGNFPGRFSGRQFSNSRSEMNVSTLELGDSALYLCASSPQRGLSGAYSYEQYFGPGTRLTVT.

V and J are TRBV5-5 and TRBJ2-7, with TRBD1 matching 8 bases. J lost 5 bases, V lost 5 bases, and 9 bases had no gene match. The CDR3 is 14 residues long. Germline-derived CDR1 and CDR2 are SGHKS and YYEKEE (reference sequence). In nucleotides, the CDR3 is TGTGCCAGCAGGCCTGGACAGGGTTTTGACGAGCAGTACTTC. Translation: CASRPGQGFDEQYF.

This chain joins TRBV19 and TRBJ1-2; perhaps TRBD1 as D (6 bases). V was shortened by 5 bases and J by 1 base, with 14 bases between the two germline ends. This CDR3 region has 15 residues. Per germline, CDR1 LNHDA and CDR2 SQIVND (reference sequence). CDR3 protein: CASSPYLQGNYGYTF. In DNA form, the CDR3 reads TGTGCCAGTAGTCCGTACCTACAGGGTAACTATGGCTACACCTTC.

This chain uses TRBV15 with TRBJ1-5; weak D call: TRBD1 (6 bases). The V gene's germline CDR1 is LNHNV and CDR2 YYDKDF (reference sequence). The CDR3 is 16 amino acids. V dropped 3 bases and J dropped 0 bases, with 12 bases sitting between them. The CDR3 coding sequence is TGTGCCACCAGCAGCGGGACAACTGGTAGCAATCAGCCCCAGCATTTT. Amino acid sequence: CATSSGTTGSNQPQHF.

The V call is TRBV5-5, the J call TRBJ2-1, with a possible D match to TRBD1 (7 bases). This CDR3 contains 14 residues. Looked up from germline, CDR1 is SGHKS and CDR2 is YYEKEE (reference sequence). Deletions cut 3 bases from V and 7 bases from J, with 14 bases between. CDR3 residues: CASSWNPGGNEQFF. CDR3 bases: TGTGCCAGCAGCTGGAACCCAGGGGGGAATGAGCAGTTCTTC.

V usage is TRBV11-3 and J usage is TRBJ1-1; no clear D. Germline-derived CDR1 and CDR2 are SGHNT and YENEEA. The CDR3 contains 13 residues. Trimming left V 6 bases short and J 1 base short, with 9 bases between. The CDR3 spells CASSLKWNTEAFF. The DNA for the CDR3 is TGTGCCAGCAGTCTTAAATGGAACACTGAAGCTTTCTTT.